This record covers a single TCR beta chain. CDR1 is KGHSH, CDR2 LQKENI, per germline. V lost 4 bases, J lost 8 bases, and 20 bases lay in between. The CDR3 is 16 amino acids. This specimen comes from a study of blood T cell repertoires in COVID-19. About the study: There were acute and convalescent COVID-19 samples, and they came from the United States, Italy and Spain.

Original analysis: Reference gene primers were amplified, and this amplification served to estimate nucleated cell counts. Measured with immunoSEQ multiplex PCR; TCRdb has only the in-frame clones, and not every one. That table furnishes V, J and clone size, whereas the DNA furnished D and trimming. The sample includes 150,000 to 200,000 clones, approximately 90% of them seen just once. The rearrangement uses TRBV18 and TRBJ1-4; tentatively, D is TRBD1 (5 bases). Sample: peripheral blood. The receptor comes from a human donor in a cohort sampled during active COVID-19. The CDR3 region is CASSRFTGLTGEKLFF. In DNA form, the CDR3 reads TGTGCCAGCTCACGATTTACAGGCTTAACGGGCGAAAAACTGTTTTTT.